The entry below describes one T cell receptor beta chain. Its antigen is not identified. TCRdb's table, derived via immunoSEQ multiplex PCR, lists solely in-frame clones and lacks some. The sample yields 30,000 or so clones, roughly 63% seen once. This entry comes from a study of vaccination effects on CD4 cells after COVID-19. About the research overall: Two-dose vaccination with either BNT162b2 or mRNA-1273 was given to the participants. Study-level points and caveats: Clones induced by infection and by vaccine showed marked clonal contraction late after vaccination.

Antigen-specific CD4+ T cell clonotypes were called by their expansion after viral peptide-pool culture in ViraFEST. Between days 10 and 11 of culture, CD4+ T cells were separated out. Each vaccine recipient was nucleocapsid antibody negative and had no prior SARS-CoV-2 infection. A few million PBMC per well were cultured with around 10 IU/ml IL-2 and 8 to 10 ug/ml peptides. Germline CDR1 SGHRS, CDR2 YFSETQ. Losses at the gene ends were 0 bases for V and 12 bases for J; bases not matched to a gene: 13. The CDR3 length is 16 residues. This TCR was recovered from a human donor who received a COVID-19 vaccine. This specimen consisted of CD4+ T cells from PBMCs cultured with HCoV-229E spike peptides, obtained before COVID-19 vaccination. The chain carries TRBV5-1 and TRBJ2-1, with 9 nucleotides matching TRBD2. DNA for the CDR3: TGCGCCAGCAGCTTGGGGACGGCGGGAGGGACAATGAGGCAGTTCTTC. It encodes CASSLGTAGGTMRQFF.